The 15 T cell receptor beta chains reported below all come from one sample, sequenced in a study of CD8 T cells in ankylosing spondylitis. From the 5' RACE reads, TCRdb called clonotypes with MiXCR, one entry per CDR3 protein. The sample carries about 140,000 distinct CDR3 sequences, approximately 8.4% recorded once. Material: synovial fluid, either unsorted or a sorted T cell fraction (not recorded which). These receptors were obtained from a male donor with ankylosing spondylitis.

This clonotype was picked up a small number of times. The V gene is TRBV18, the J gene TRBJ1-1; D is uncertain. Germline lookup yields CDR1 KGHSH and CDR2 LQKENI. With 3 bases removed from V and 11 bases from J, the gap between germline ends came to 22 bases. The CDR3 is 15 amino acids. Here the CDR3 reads CASSPSLGGFFGAFF. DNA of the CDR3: TGTGCCAGCTCACCGAGTCTAGGAGGATTCTTTGGGGCTTTCTTT.

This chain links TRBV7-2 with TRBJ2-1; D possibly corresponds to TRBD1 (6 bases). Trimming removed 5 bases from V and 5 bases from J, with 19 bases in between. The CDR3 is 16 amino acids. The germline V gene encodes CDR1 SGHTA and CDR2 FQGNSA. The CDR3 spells CASSIYRAPGNNEQFF. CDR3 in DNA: TGTGCCAGCAGCATTTACAGGGCCCCCGGAAACAATGAGCAGTTCTTC.

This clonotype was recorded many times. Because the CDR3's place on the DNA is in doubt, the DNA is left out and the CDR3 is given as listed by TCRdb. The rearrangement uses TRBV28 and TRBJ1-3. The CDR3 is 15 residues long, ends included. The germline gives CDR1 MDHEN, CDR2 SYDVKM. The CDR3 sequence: CASSSSGTSGNTIYF.

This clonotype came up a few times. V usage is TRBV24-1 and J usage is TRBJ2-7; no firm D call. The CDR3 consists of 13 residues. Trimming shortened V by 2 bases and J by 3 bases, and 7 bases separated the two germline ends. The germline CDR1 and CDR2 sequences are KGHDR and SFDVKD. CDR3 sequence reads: CATSDWQSYEQYF. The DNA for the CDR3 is TGTGCCACCAGTGATTGGCAGAGCTACGAGCAGTACTTC.

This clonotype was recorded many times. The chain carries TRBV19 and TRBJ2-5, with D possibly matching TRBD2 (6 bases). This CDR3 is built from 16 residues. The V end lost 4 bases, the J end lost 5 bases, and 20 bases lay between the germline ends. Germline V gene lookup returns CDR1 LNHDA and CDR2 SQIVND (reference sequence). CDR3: CASSTFGRRGEETQYF. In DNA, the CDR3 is TGTGCCAGTAGTACTTTCGGACGGAGGGGAGAGGAGACCCAGTACTTC.

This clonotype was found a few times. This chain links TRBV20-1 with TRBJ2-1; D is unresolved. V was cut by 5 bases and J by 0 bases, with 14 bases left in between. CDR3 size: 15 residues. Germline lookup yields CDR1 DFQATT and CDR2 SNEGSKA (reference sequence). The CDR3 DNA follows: TGCAGTGCTTCAGACCGAAGTTACTCCTACAATGAGCAGTTCTTC. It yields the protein CSASDRSYSYNEQFF.

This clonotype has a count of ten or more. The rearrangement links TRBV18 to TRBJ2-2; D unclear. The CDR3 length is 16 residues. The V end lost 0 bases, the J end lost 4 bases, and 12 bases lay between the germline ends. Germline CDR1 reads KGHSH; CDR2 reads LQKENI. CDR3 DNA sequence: TGTGCCAGCTCACCACCGTCAGCCCGTCCCACCGGGGAGCTGTTTTTT. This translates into CASSPPSARPTGELFF.

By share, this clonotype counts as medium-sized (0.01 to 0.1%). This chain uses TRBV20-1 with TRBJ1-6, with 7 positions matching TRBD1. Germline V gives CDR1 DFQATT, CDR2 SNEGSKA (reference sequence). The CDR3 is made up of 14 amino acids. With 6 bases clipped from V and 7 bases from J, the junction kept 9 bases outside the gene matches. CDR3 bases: TGCAGTGCCAGGTCCCTGACAGGGAATTCACCCCTCCACTTT. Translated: CSARSLTGNSPLHF.

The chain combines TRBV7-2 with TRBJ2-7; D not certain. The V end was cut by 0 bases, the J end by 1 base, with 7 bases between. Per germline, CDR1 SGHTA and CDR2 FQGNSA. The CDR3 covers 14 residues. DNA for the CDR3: TGTGCCAGCAGCTTAGCTTACGGGTCCTACGAGCAGTACTTC. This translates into CASSLAYGSYEQYF.

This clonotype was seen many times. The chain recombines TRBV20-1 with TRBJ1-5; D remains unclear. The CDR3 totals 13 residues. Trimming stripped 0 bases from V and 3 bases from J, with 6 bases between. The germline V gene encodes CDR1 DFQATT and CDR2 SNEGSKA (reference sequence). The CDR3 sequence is CSAREENNQPQHF. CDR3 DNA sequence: TGCAGTGCTAGAGAAGAGAACAATCAGCCCCAGCATTTT.

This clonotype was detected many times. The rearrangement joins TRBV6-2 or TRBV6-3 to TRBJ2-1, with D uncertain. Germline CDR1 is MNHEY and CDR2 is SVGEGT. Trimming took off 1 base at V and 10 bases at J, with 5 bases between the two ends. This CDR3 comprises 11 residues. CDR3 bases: TGTGCCAGCAGTTACTGGAAGGAGCAGTTCTTC. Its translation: CASSYWKEQFF.

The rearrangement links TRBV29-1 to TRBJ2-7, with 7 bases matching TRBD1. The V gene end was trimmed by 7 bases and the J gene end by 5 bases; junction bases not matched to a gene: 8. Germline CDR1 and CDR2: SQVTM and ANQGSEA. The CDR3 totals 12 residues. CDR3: CSARDSGDEQYF. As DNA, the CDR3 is TGCAGCGCCAGGGACAGTGGCGACGAGCAGTACTTC.

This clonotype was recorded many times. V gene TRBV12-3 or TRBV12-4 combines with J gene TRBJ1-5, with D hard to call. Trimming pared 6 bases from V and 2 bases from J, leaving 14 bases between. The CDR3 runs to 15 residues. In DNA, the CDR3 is TGTGCCAGCAGGCCTGACACAACAGGCAATCAGCCCCAGCATTTT. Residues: CASRPDTTGNQPQHF.

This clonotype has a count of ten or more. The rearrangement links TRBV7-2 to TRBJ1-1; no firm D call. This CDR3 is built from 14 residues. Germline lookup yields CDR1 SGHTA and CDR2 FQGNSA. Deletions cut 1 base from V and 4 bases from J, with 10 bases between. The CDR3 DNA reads TGTGCCAGCAGCTTAGACTGGAGGGTCACTGAAGCTTTCTTT. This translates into CASSLDWRVTEAFF. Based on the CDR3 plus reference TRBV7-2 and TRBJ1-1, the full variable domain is GAGVSQSPSNKVTEKGKDVELRCDPISGHTALYWYRQSLGQGLEFLIYFQGNSAPDKSGLPSDRFSAERTGGSVSTLTIQRTQQEDSAVYLCASSLDWRVTEAFFGQGTRLTVV.

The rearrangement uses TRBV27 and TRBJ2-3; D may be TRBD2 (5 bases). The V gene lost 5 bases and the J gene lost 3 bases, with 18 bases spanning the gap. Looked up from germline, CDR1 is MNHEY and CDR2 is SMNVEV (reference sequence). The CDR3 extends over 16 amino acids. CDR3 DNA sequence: TGTGCCAGCAGTCCGGATTGGGAGAGGTGGACAGATACGCAGTATTTT. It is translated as CASSPDWERWTDTQYF.